This T cell receptor beta chain originates from a study of shared clonotypes between healthy human individuals. At the level of the study: Sampling drew on donors who were two women and a few men aged 18 to 49. There were three CD4 naive, three CD4 memory, two CD8 naive and one CD8 memory plates per donor.

Study-level points and caveats: The study sampled only blood, and tissue repertoires likely differ.

With regard to this clone: Antigen: not known.

The assay was immunoSEQ multiplex PCR, and TCRdb's table has in-frame clones only and misses some. Of approximately 110,000 clones listed, about 70% were seen once; the top ten hold roughly 22%. The germline CDR1 and CDR2 sequences are LNHDA and SQIVND (reference sequence). The length of the CDR3 is 16 residues. The J segment lost 4 bases and the V segment lost 2 bases, leaving 4 bases of the junction unmatched. Sequencing was done on a sample of memory CD8+ T cells sorted from blood. The subset: CD45RO+ cells pooled with CCR7-negative TemRA cells. This chain links TRBV19 with TRBJ2-1; 11 bases align to TRBD2. The sequence came from a woman in her 30s in good health. The CDR3 is CASSIMSSGRYNEQFF. CDR3 bases: TGTGCCAGTAGTATAATGTCTAGCGGGAGGTACAATGAGCAGTTCTTC. Supplemented by reference TRBV19 and TRBJ2-1, the full variable domain reads DGGITQSPKYLFRKEGQNVTLSCEQNLNHDAMYWYRQDPGQGLRLIYYSQIVNDFQKGDIAEGYSVSREKKESFPLTVTSAQKNPTAFYLCASSIMSSGRYNEQFFGPGTRLTVL.